The entry that follows covers one T cell receptor beta chain sequence. Collection occurred without any documented infections or immune events in donors. The data were taken from a study of identifying expanded T cells in peripheral blood. TCRdb keeps only in-frame clones here, not all; method: immunoSEQ multiplex PCR. The sample holds about 90,000 clones, 75% to 90% seen once. The receptor was isolated from a person between 18 and 75 years old in good health. The material sequenced was blood.

The CDR3 nucleotides are TGCGCCAGCAGCCGGACAGGCACCGAGTCCCAGCATTTT. Residues: CASSRTGTESQHF. This chain links TRBV5-1 with TRBJ1-5; 7 nucleotides match TRBD1. This CDR3 has 13 amino acids. J gave up 11 bases and V 4 bases, and 9 bases lay outside the gene matches. Per germline, CDR1 SGHRS and CDR2 YFSETQ.